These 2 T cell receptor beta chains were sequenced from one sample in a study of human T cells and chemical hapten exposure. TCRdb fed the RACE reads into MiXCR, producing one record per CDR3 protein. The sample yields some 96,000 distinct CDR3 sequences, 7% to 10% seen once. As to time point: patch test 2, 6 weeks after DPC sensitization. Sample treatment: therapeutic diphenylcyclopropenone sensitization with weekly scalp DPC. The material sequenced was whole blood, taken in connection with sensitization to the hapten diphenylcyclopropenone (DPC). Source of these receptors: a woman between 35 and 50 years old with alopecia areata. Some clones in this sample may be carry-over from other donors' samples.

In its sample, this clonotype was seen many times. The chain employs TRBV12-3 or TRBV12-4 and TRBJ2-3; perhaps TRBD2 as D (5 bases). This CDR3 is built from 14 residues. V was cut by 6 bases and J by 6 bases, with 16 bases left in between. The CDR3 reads CASSRGSGSDTQYF. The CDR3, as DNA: TGTGCCAGCAGCCGCGGGTCCGGTTCTGATACGCAGTATTTT.

CDR3 DNA: TGCAGCGTTGATCGGCGGGAGGGGACAGATACGCAGTATTTT. Protein: CSVDRREGTDTQYF. The chain employs TRBV29-1 and TRBJ2-3; 9 bases align to TRBD2. This CDR3 region has 14 residues. Trimming removed 3 bases from V and 3 bases from J; junction bases left unmatched: 4. Germline-derived CDR1 and CDR2 are SQVTM and ANQGSEA.